Listed below are T cell receptor beta chains from one sample, sequenced in a study of breast tumors, draining lymph nodes, adjacent tissues. One entry per CDR3 protein results from TCRdb running MiXCR on the multiplex PCR reads. The sample holds about 89,000 distinct CDR3 sequences, over 25% seen once. Sequenced material: axillary lymph node tissue. The receptors stem from a female donor with breast cancer. Some clones in this sample may be carry-over from other donors' samples. Each CDR3 is given with its conserved first and last residue. The D gene is left open where the match is weak. Size tells how often a clone was seen (once, few, many) or the class of an expanded clone, and some rows leave it out.

D gene,V gene,clone size,J gene,CDR3 protein,CDR3 DNA
TRBD1,TRBV7-8,many,TRBJ2-4,CASSSPGQTLAKNIQYF,TGTGCCAGCAGCTCTCCGGGACAGACTCTAGCCAAAAACATTCAGTACTTC
NA,TRBV18,many,TRBJ1-3,CASSPPSVRGSGNTIYF,TGTGCCAGCTCACCACCGTCAGTGAGGGGGAGTGGAAACACCATATATTTT
NA,TRBV30,few,TRBJ1-1,CAWSVDGPEAFF,TGTGCCTGGAGTGTAGACGGGCCTGAAGCTTTCTTT
NA,TRBV6-4,many,TRBJ1-2,CASSHPNGTPNYGYTF,TGTGCCAGCAGTCACCCAAACGGGACACCTAACTATGGCTACACCTTC
NA,TRBV12-3/TRBV12-4,many,TRBJ2-7,CASSLAHGSLYEQYF,TGTGCCAGCAGTTTAGCGCACGGTTCGTTATACGAGCAGTACTTC
TRBD1,TRBV6-1,many,TRBJ2-7,CASRLTGVGEQYF,TGTGCCAGCAGACTCACAGGGGTGGGGGAGCAGTACTTC
NA,TRBV27,few,TRBJ2-3,CASSLSGGTQYF,TGTGCCAGCAGTTTATCGGGGGGTACGCAGTATTTT
NA,TRBV12-3/TRBV12-4,many,TRBJ1-1,CASILLTEAFF,TGTGCCAGCATTCTCCTCACTGAAGCTTTCTTT
TRBD1,TRBV12-3/TRBV12-4,NA,TRBJ2-5,CASRSPGTGGLETQYF,TGTGCCAGCAGATCCCCCGGGACAGGGGGCTTAGAGACCCAGTACTTC
NA,TRBV5-6,once,TRBJ2-7,CASSKRRARGYEQYF,TGTGCCAGCAGCAAGCGGAGAGCCAGGGGTTACGAGCAGTACTTC